The source of this TCR beta chain is a study of regulatory and conventional T cells in RAG deficiency. Genomic DNA came from blood conventional CD4+ T cells gated CD25-low CD127-high. Findings and limits, study-wide: In Omenn syndrome, Treg and Tconv repertoires overlapped >85%. Other subsets showed about 9-fold reductions, but Treg unique TCR beta sequences fell 95 to 100-fold in these patients. Shannon entropy was markedly lower and Simpson indices higher in RAG-deficient patients than control T-cell subsets.

As concerns this clone: Antigen unknown.

Some clones are missing from TCRdb's copy, which holds only in-frame ones; the method was immunoSEQ multiplex PCR. The sample carries 20,000 to 25,000 clones, 85% to 95% recorded once. This same sample was also part of a study on regulatory T cells. That report adds: The primer mix had 52 TRBV and 13 TRBJ primers. In patients, unique TRB V-J pairs were restricted and V/J usage skewed, especially in Tregs.

This sequence was found in a human donor in good health. Sample: CD4+ T cells sorted from blood.

The CDR3 DNA sequence: TGCGCCAGCAGCTTGGGTACTCTGCAAGAGACCCAGTACTTC. Amino acids: CASSLGTLQETQYF. The chain couples TRBV5-1 to TRBJ2-5, with no clear D. Germline V gene sequence: CDR1 SGHRS, CDR2 YFSETQ. V was trimmed by 0 bases and J by 2 bases, leaving 8 bases between them. There are 14 residues in the CDR3.